A single sample is the source of the 23 T cell receptor beta chains below, sequenced in a study of T cells in women clearing cervical HPV infection. The protocol was immunoSEQ multiplex PCR, while the TCRdb copy is restricted to in-frame clones and leaves out a portion. The sample totals around 48,000 clones; its top ten clones hold 1.5% to 2%. Sequenced material: blood buffy coat. The receptors come from a woman between 18 and 75 years old with a cervical HPV16 infection that either progressed to CIN3+ or cleared (not recorded which).

About this clone: The read terminates 3 residues ahead of where the CDR3 ends, so the germline J gene completes it. The chain combines TRBV30 with TRBJ1-2; 7 bases align to TRBD1. The CDR3 spans 15 residues. V shed 0 bases, J shed 4 bases, and the junction held 8 bases outside the gene matches. The V gene's germline CDR1 is GTSNPN and CDR2 SVGIG (reference sequence). The DNA read from the CDR3 is TGTGCCTGGAGTGTACGAACAGGGGCCCCCTATGGC. It codes for CAWSVRTGAPYG. The entire CDR3 protein reads CAWSVRTGAPYGYTF.

As regards this clone: The read terminates 3 residues ahead of where the CDR3 ends, so the germline J gene completes it. The chain joins TRBV7-9 to TRBJ2-1; 7 nucleotides agree with TRBD1. Per germline, CDR1 SEHNR and CDR2 FQNEAQ (reference sequence). The length of the CDR3 is 15 residues. V shed 4 bases and J 5 bases; nucleotides not matched to a gene: 8. CDR3 DNA, as far as it was read: TGTGCCAGCAGCTCACCGGGACAGAACAACAATGAG. Translated: CASSSPGQNNNE. The whole CDR3 protein reads CASSSPGQNNNEQFF.

Worth noting for this clone: At one boundary the junction diverges from the germline segment, which might be a read error. Read coverage stops 3 residues before the CDR3 terminus; the germline J gene supplies the remainder. The V and J genes are TRBV14 and TRBJ2-7, with 11 bases matching TRBD2. Germline V gives CDR1 SGHDN, CDR2 FVKESK. The CDR3 runs 17 residues. The DNA read from the CDR3 is TGTGCCAGTAGCCGGAACTTCGGGACTAGCGGTTACTACGAG. This codes for CASSRNFGTSGYYE. The complete CDR3 sequence is CASSRNFGTSGYYEQYF.

Note on this clone: The CDR3 end falls 3 residues outside the read, so it is completed with the germline J gene. The V and J genes are TRBV19 and TRBJ2-4; no clear D. There are 15 residues in the CDR3. The V and J ends lost 8 bases and 0 bases respectively, with 14 bases between them. The V gene's germline CDR1 is LNHDA and CDR2 SQIVND (reference sequence). The covered CDR3 bases are TGTGCCAGTTGCAGGAGTCCGCTAGCCAAAAACATT. Its protein is CASCRSPLAKNI. The full CDR3 is CASCRSPLAKNIQYF.

With respect to this clone: The read halts 3 residues ahead of the CDR3 end, with the missing end drawn from the germline J gene. The chain carries TRBV6-1 and TRBJ2-1, with 11 bases aligning to TRBD2. With V trimmed by 4 bases and J by 5 bases, 7 bases remained unmatched. The CDR3 is made up of 16 amino acids. From germline, CDR1 is MNHNS and CDR2 SASEGT. CDR3 region: CASSGLGLAVNNEQFF. The sequenced part of the CDR3 DNA is TGTGCCAGCAGTGGACTGGGACTAGCGGTAAACAATGAG.

In regard to this clone: The sequenced fragment ends 3 residues before the CDR3 boundary, so the rest is inferred from the germline J gene. The V gene is TRBV20-1, the J gene TRBJ1-2, with TRBD1 identical over 9 bases. The germline V gene encodes CDR1 DFQATT and CDR2 SNEGSKA (reference sequence). V lost 2 bases and J lost 4; bases outside the gene matches: 5. The CDR3 loop spans 14 amino acids. CDR3 DNA (partial): TGCAGTGCTAGAACTGACAGGGGGAGCTATGGC. It encodes CSARTDRGSYG. The full CDR3 reads CSARTDRGSYGYTF.

Notes on this clone: The CDR3 goes on 3 residues after the read ends, and that part is filled in from the germline J gene. The chain couples TRBV7-3 to TRBJ2-5; 8 positions agree with TRBD2. V gave up 2 bases and J gave up 1 base; unmatched junction bases: 6. CDR1 and CDR2 (germline): SGHTA, FQGTGA. The CDR3 consists of 16 residues. Incomplete CDR3 DNA: TGTGCCAGCAGCTTAGGCTGGAGCGGGGGCCAAGAGACC. Amino acids: CASSLGWSGGQET. The whole CDR3 region reads CASSLGWSGGQETQYF.

Concerning this clone itself: The read terminates 3 residues before the CDR3 end, so the remaining end is supplied by the germline J gene. J is TRBJ1-2 and V is TRBV5-1; 7 bases fit TRBD1. Looked up from germline, CDR1 is SGHRS and CDR2 is YFSETQ. The CDR3 loop spans 15 amino acids. After removal of 2 bases from V and 1 base from J, the junction contained 5 bases not matched to a gene. CDR3 loop: CASSFAPGGNYGYTF. CDR3 DNA, as far as it was read: TGCGCCAGCAGCTTCGCTCCAGGGGGTAACTATGGC.

Remarks on this clone: The read gets to within 3 residues of the CDR3 end, and the germline J gene fills in the rest. The chain combines TRBV7-8 with TRBJ1-1; 9 nucleotides agree with TRBD1. The germline gives CDR1 SGHVS, CDR2 FQNEAQ. This CDR3 has 15 residues. V dropped 2 bases and J dropped 5; count of bases not matched to a gene: 6. The chain's CDR3 is CASSLSRDRETEAFF. The CDR3 DNA, read in part, is TGTGCCAGCAGCTTATCCCGGGACAGGGAAACTGAA.

With regard to this clone: The observed sequence ends 3 residues before the CDR3 terminus, with the missing tail filled in from the germline J gene. The chain joins TRBV2 to TRBJ1-5; D unresolved. The CDR3 spans 12 residues. Germline lookup yields CDR1 SNHLY and CDR2 FYNNEI. V lost 8 bases, J lost 3 bases, and 8 bases lay in between. The chain's CDR3 is CASSVNNQPQHF. The CDR3 bases that were read are TGTGCCAGCTCGGTAAACAATCAGCCC.

Points on this clone: The CDR3 end falls 3 residues outside the read, so it is completed with the germline J gene. J is TRBJ2-1 and V is TRBV5-1; D unclear. Trimming cost V 4 bases and J 0 bases, with 11 bases left between them. The germline CDR1 and CDR2 sequences are SGHRS and YFSETQ. The CDR3 consists of 15 residues. The CDR3 is CASSTTVSSYNEQFF. Incomplete CDR3 DNA: TGCGCCAGCAGCACTACTGTAAGCTCCTACAATGAG. The variable domain in full, with the rest retrieved from reference TRBV5-1 and TRBJ2-1, is KAGVTQTPRYLIKTRGQQVTLSCSPISGHRSVSWYQQTPGQGLQFLFEYFSETQRNKGNFPGRFSGRQFSNSRSEMNVSTLELGDSALYLCASSTTVSSYNEQFFGPGTRLTVL.

A word on this clone: The read ends 3 residues shy of where the CDR3 ends; the end is completed using the germline J gene. This chain connects TRBV5-4 to TRBJ2-1; 9 nucleotides agree with TRBD2. V shed 1 base, J shed 5 bases, and the junction held 1 base outside the gene matches. CDR3 length equals 14 residues. Germline lookup yields CDR1 SGHNT and CDR2 YYREEE (reference sequence). The part of the CDR3 DNA that was read is TGTGCCAGCAGCTTGCCTAGCGGGAACAATGAG. Its translation is CASSLPSGNNE. Given in full, the CDR3 is CASSLPSGNNEQFF.

Details on this clone: The CDR3 end falls 3 residues outside the read, so it is completed with the germline J gene. The chain carries TRBV18 and TRBJ1-1, with D hard to call. Germline lookup yields CDR1 KGHSH and CDR2 LQKENI. The CDR3 sequence is 13 residues long. V dropped 2 bases and J dropped 1 base, with 5 bases sitting between them. This CDR3 is CASSPKGNTEAFF. CDR3 DNA (partial): TGTGCCAGCTCACCAAAGGGGAACACTGAA.

A word on this clone: The read ends 3 residues early relative to the CDR3; the germline J gene fills the gap. The rearrangement joins TRBV30 to TRBJ2-1; D is unresolved. V lost 0 bases, J lost 8 bases, and 8 bases lay in between. CDR1 is GTSNPN and CDR2 is SVGIG in the germline V gene (reference sequence). There are 12 residues in the CDR3. The CDR3 DNA, read in part, is TGTGCCTGGAGTGTGGCAGATCATGAG. Protein: CAWSVADHE. The complete CDR3 sequence is CAWSVADHEQFF.

Notes on this clone: Read coverage stops 3 residues before the CDR3 terminus; the germline J gene supplies the remainder. The J gene is TRBJ2-7, the V gene TRBV7-2; D might be TRBD2 (5 bases). The CDR3 spans 14 residues. Germline lookup yields CDR1 SGHTA and CDR2 FQGNSA. The V and J ends lost 5 bases and 2 bases respectively, with 13 bases between them. CDR3 sequence: CASSPTTGAYEQYF. The sequenced part of the CDR3 DNA is TGTGCCAGCAGCCCGACAACCGGGGCCTACGAG.

In regard to this clone: Coverage ceases 3 residues before the CDR3 finishes, and the germline J gene fills in the end. The chain couples TRBV4-1 to TRBJ2-1; 9 nucleotides line up with TRBD1. The junction had 7 bases not matched to a gene; V was cut back by 5 bases and J by 8 bases. The CDR3 runs to 14 residues. Germline-derived CDR1 and CDR2 are MGHRA and YSYEKL. Incomplete CDR3 DNA: TGCGCCAGCAGCTCCCGGGACAGGGCACATGAG. Its protein is CASSSRDRAHE. In full, the CDR3 reads CASSSRDRAHEQFF.

A remark on this clone: Read coverage stops 3 residues before the CDR3 terminus; the germline J gene supplies the remainder. The chain has TRBV11-2 and TRBJ1-4; D remains ambiguous. This CDR3 is 15 amino acids long. Looked up from germline, CDR1 is SGHAT and CDR2 is FQNNGV. Trimming stripped 3 bases from V and 4 bases from J, with 12 bases between. The chain's CDR3 is CASSLQSPINEKLFF. CDR3 DNA (partial): TGTGCCAGCAGCTTGCAGTCCCCAATTAATGAAAAA. The full variable domain, rest sourced from reference TRBV11-2 and TRBJ1-4, is EAGVAQSPRYKIIEKRQSVAFWCNPISGHATLYWYQQILGQGPKLLIQFQNNGVVDDSQLPKDRFSAERLKGVDSTLKIQPAKLEDSAVYLCASSLQSPINEKLFFGSGTQLSVL.

Worth noting for this clone: The read finishes 3 residues shy of the CDR3 end, and the germline J gene is used to complete it. The chain employs TRBV11-1 and TRBJ2-7; D gene ambiguous. This CDR3 has 15 residues. V was pared by 3 bases and J by 0 bases, with 12 bases between. Germline V lookup: CDR1 SGHAT, CDR2 FQDESV (reference sequence). The DNA read from the CDR3 is TGTGCCAGCAGCTTGCAGTCAACGAGCTCCTACGAG. Its translation is CASSLQSTSSYE. In full, the CDR3 is CASSLQSTSSYEQYF.

Points on this clone: The read comes to an end 3 residues before the CDR3 does, leaving the germline J gene to fill in the end. The genes are TRBV18 and TRBJ2-2; D uncertain. CDR1 is KGHSH and CDR2 is LQKENI in the germline V gene. The CDR3 is made up of 14 amino acids. V lost 2 bases to trimming and J lost 1 base, with 5 bases between them. The covered CDR3 bases are TGTGCCAGCTCACCATCTAGGAACACCGGGGAG. This sequence encodes CASSPSRNTGE. The entire CDR3 protein reads CASSPSRNTGELFF.

A remark on this clone: Read coverage stops 3 residues before the CDR3 terminus; the germline J gene supplies the remainder. This sequence joins TRBV20-1 and TRBJ2-1, with 11 bases aligning to TRBD1. The junction had 9 bases not matched to a gene; V was cut back by 2 bases and J by 0 bases. This CDR3 has 18 amino acids. Germline assignment: CDR1 DFQATT and CDR2 SNEGSKA (reference sequence). The CDR3 protein is CSARPGTGGLSSYNEQFF. Incomplete CDR3 DNA: TGCAGTGCTAGACCTGGGACAGGGGGTCTTAGCTCCTACAATGAG.

The covered CDR3 bases are TGTGCCAGCAGCAAACTAGCGGGAGGACGGAGCTCCTACAATGAG. Its translation: CASSKLAGGRSSYNE. The whole CDR3 sequence reads CASSKLAGGRSSYNEQFF. The chain has TRBV27 and TRBJ2-1; 12 positions match TRBD2. The read finishes 3 residues shy of the CDR3 end, and the germline J gene is used to complete it. This CDR3 has 18 residues. V was pared by 6 bases and J by 0 bases, with 9 bases of the junction left unmatched. CDR1 MNHEY and CDR2 SMNVEV come from the germline V gene (reference sequence).

For this clone: Read coverage stops 3 residues before the CDR3 terminus; the germline J gene supplies the remainder. The chain is built from TRBV4-2 and TRBJ2-7, with a weak D call TRBD2 (5 bases). V was cut by 0 bases and J by 3 bases, with 15 bases left in between. The germline CDR1 and CDR2 sequences are LGHNA and YNFKEQ. CDR3 length: 16 amino acids. The CDR3: CASSQEYNAGDYEQYF. Incomplete CDR3 DNA: TGTGCCAGCAGCCAAGAATACAATGCCGGGGACTACGAG.

With regard to this clone: The read gets to within 3 residues of the CDR3 end, and the germline J gene fills in the rest. The chain is built from TRBV5-8 and TRBJ1-5; D unclear. Trimming took off 2 bases at V and 7 bases at J, with 4 bases between the two ends. CDR1 and CDR2 from the germline V gene are SGHTS and YDEGEE. CDR3 length: 11 residues. The CDR3 bases that were read are TGTGCCAGCAGCTTAAGGCAGCCC. The encoded protein is CASSLRQP. The entire CDR3 is CASSLRQPQHF.